This T cell receptor beta chain was obtained from a study of OX40 agonist ivuxolimab in advanced cancers. Overall study findings and caveats: Among patients with partial responses at 0.1-3.0 mg/kg, clonal expansion was among the lowest. Clonal expansion from baseline to week 6 occurred in both CD4+ and CD8+ T cells. Some of the nonresponding patients also showed low levels of normalized T-cell clonal expansion.

This clone occurred a few times. Its antigen is unidentified. Data came from immunoSEQ multiplex PCR; TCRdb stores just in-frame clones and leaves some out. The sample lists approximately 57,000 clones, 81% occurring once. The clonotype originates from an adult with an advanced solid tumor such as melanoma, head and neck, liver or kidney cancer. The sequencing used CD4+ or CD8+ T cells sorted from blood, collected in a trial of the OX40 agonist ivuxolimab.

The CDR3 sequence: CASNYDRSPNEQYF. CDR3 nucleotides: TGCGCCAGCAACTATGACAGGTCTCCTAACGAGCAGTACTTC. The chain recombines TRBV5-1 with TRBJ2-7; the D gene is possibly TRBD1 (6 bases). With 6 bases removed from V and 5 bases from J, the gap between germline ends came to 18 bases. The CDR3 contains 14 residues. The germline gives CDR1 SGHRS, CDR2 YFSETQ. The whole variable domain, filled in from reference TRBV5-1 and TRBJ2-7, reads KAGVTQTPRYLIKTRGQQVTLSCSPISGHRSVSWYQQTPGQGLQFLFEYFSETQRNKGNFPGRFSGRQFSNSRSEMNVSTLELGDSALYLCASNYDRSPNEQYFGPGTRLTVT.